This T cell receptor (beta chain) derives from a study of HIV-infected patients and healthy controls. On the study more broadly: Total CDR3 counts per chain did not differ significantly between patients and controls.

There are many counts of this clonotype. The antigen is not known. The ends lost 9 bases at V and 0 bases at J; junction bases unmatched: 8. Germline lookup yields CDR1 MGHDK and CDR2 SYGVNS. The length of the CDR3 is 14 residues. Points from the study as a whole: HLA types of the donors remained undetermined. Compared with controls, mean Gini indices were significantly raised in HIV-infected repertoires, possibly indicating oligoclonality. In healthy controls, MAIT alpha CDR3s were common; in HIV+ repertoires, severely depleted.

cDNA was made from around 0.5 ug RNA using alpha and beta constant primers. Separate chain-specific third strand synthesis with multiplexing indices produced the alpha and beta libraries. TCRdb called the 5' RACE reads again in MiXCR, with one record for every CDR3 protein. Among about 9,600 distinct CDR3 sequences listed, 7% to 7.5% were seen once. Whole blood was used without fractionation, so all unsorted peripheral T cells were included. The source of this sequence is an adult with HIV infection. The material sequenced was blood, taken before antiretroviral therapy. The V and J genes are TRBV25-1 and TRBJ2-7, with 7 bases matching TRBD1. As DNA, the CDR3 is TGTGCCAGAATGAGTGGGGACAGCTCCTACGAGCAGTACTTC. Encoded protein: CARMSGDSSYEQYF.